This TCR beta chain is from a study of cytomegalovirus exposure and HLA in healthy donors. The overall study: Out of about 190 million T cells, an earlier analysis found about 100 million unique TCR beta sequences in total. Study-wide findings and caveats: In a later analysis, TCR beta V- and J-gene trimming showed a link to a missense DCLRE1C variant. A highly shared variant cluster was judged a likely technical artifact.

In regard to this clone: Its antigen is unidentified.

The PCR contained 60 Vbeta and 13 Jbeta primers. Clones were read by immunoSEQ multiplex PCR, and TCRdb kept only the in-frame ones, dropping some. Here the sample table reports 130,000 to 150,000 clones. The CDR3 contains 17 residues. The V end was cut by 3 bases, the J end by 2 bases, with 18 bases between. Germline V gives CDR1 SGHRS, CDR2 YFSETQ. Sample: PBMCs. The origin of this receptor is a male donor in good health and CMV-seronegative. The V gene is TRBV5-1, the J gene TRBJ1-3; D possibly corresponds to TRBD1 (6 bases). CDR3 coding DNA: TGCGCCAGCAGCTCCGGACAGTGGGGTAACACTGGAAACACCATATATTTT. It specifies CASSSGQWGNTGNTIYF.